This section outlines one T cell receptor beta chain sequence together with its context. Its antigen is still unknown. Germline CDR1 is SGHDN and CDR2 is FVKESK. V lost 1 base, J lost 4 bases, and 7 bases lay in between. The CDR3 totals 13 residues. This specimen belongs to a study of cytomegalovirus exposure and HLA in healthy donors. Measured with immunoSEQ multiplex PCR; TCRdb has only the in-frame clones, and not every one. The data show about 140,000 clones, about 83% seen once. Study-level findings and limits: Reports described diagnosis of cytomegalovirus status by the classifier as highly specific and sensitive.

The sequenced material came from PBMCs. The source of this sequence is a woman aged 25 to 39 in good health and CMV-seronegative. The V call is TRBV14, the J call TRBJ1-2; D ambiguous. CDR3 sequence: CASSQGTIYGYTF. CDR3 DNA: TGTGCCAGCAGCCAAGGTACTATCTATGGCTACACCTTC.